One sample yielded the 17 T cell receptor beta chains listed below, sequenced in a study of blood T cell repertoires in COVID-19. Measured with immunoSEQ multiplex PCR; TCRdb has only the in-frame clones, and not every one. The sample includes about 380,000 clones, approximately 90% seen only once; the top ten take less than 1.5%. Sequencing was carried out using PBMCs or T cells enriched from blood (not recorded which). All receptors come from a woman aged 18 to 35 who had recovered from COVID-19.

J is TRBJ2-5 and V is TRBV29-1; no firm D call. Germline CDR1 and CDR2: SQVTM and ANQGSEA. This CDR3 spans 12 amino acids. Trimming left V 0 bases short and J 4 bases short, with 6 bases between. The CDR3 coding sequence is TGCAGCGTTGAAGATCTAGGAGAGACCCAGTACTTC. Translating gives CSVEDLGETQYF.

The chain employs TRBV12-5 and TRBJ1-2, with D possibly being TRBD1 (6 bases). CDR1 is LGHNT, CDR2 FRNRAP, per germline. The CDR3 covers 17 residues. V lost 3 bases and J 5 bases, leaving 22 bases between the germline ends. DNA for the CDR3: TGTGCTAGTGGTTTTACGCGAGGCCCACAGGGCCCTTATGGCTACACCTTC. The encoded protein is CASGFTRGPQGPYGYTF.

The V call is TRBV7-9, the J call TRBJ1-2; TRBD1 agrees at 8 bases. This CDR3 is 15 amino acids long. CDR1 SEHNR and CDR2 FQNEAQ come from the germline V gene (reference sequence). V dropped 1 base and J dropped 5; count of bases not matched to a gene: 6. CDR3 sequence: CASSLVVTGAYGYTF. CDR3 DNA: TGTGCCAGCAGCTTAGTCGTGACAGGGGCATATGGCTACACCTTC.

The chain carries TRBV9 and TRBJ1-2, with 10 bases identical to TRBD1. The trim removed 4 bases at V and 8 bases at J, leaving 14 bases unmatched. The CDR3 length is 16 residues. Germline assignment: CDR1 SGDLS and CDR2 YYNGEE. CDR3 nucleotide sequence: TGTGCCAGCAGCTCATCGACAGGGGGCGTCTATGGGGGCTACACCTTC. Encoded protein: CASSSSTGGVYGGYTF.

V gene TRBV29-1 combines with J gene TRBJ1-1; weak D call: TRBD1 (5 bases). Germline V gene lookup returns CDR1 SQVTM and CDR2 ANQGSEA. The CDR3 contains 11 residues. The V end lost 4 bases, the J end lost 3 bases, and 6 bases lay between the germline ends. In nucleotides, the CDR3 is TGCAGCGTTGGACAGTACACTGAAGCTTTCTTT. This encodes CSVGQYTEAFF.

Concerning this clone itself: The same CDR3 is also encoded by other DNA sequences in this sample. This chain connects TRBV9 to TRBJ2-7; no clear D. Trimming took off 0 bases at V and 1 base at J, with 5 bases between the two ends. The CDR3 covers 13 residues. Germline V CDR1 and CDR2: SGDLS, YYNGEE. The CDR3 sequence is CASSVGASYEQYF. In DNA form, the CDR3 reads TGTGCCAGCAGCGTAGGGGCTTCCTACGAGCAGTACTTC.

The chain links TRBV18 to TRBJ1-2; tentatively, D is TRBD1 (6 bases). The CDR3 runs 16 residues. Germline V CDR1 and CDR2: KGHSH, LQKENI. The V end was cut by 6 bases, the J end by 0 bases, with 17 bases between. In DNA, the CDR3 is TGTGCCAGCTCCCCCCCCCTGGACAGAGCTAACTATGGCTACACCTTC. This gives the protein CASSPPLDRANYGYTF. The whole variable domain, filled in from reference TRBV18 and TRBJ1-2, reads NAGVMQNPRHLVRRRGQEARLRCSPMKGHSHVYWYRQLPEEGLKFMVYLQKENIIDESGMPKERFSAEFPKEGPSILRIQQVVRGDSAAYFCASSPPLDRANYGYTFGSGTRLTVV.

This chain connects TRBV6-1 to TRBJ2-7; TRBD1 agrees at 9 bases. V shed 4 bases, J shed 5 bases, and the junction held 12 bases outside the gene matches. This CDR3 has 16 amino acids. Germline V gene lookup returns CDR1 MNHNS and CDR2 SASEGT. The CDR3 nucleotides read TGTGCCAGCAGTGGATCCCGGGACAGGGCTTTAGACGAGCAGTACTTC. It encodes CASSGSRDRALDEQYF.

This rearrangement joins TRBV6-4 to TRBJ2-3; possible D gene TRBD2, 6 bases. Looked up from germline, CDR1 is MRHNA and CDR2 is SNTAGT. V gave up 2 bases and J gave up 6 bases, with 12 bases separating them. The CDR3 totals 14 residues. Here the CDR3 DNA reads TGTGCCAGCAGTGACACGGGGGAGGTGGATACGCAGTATTTT. It yields the protein CASSDTGEVDTQYF.

J is TRBJ2-1 and V is TRBV30; D possibly corresponds to TRBD1 (6 bases). V dropped 5 bases and J dropped 5 bases, with 10 bases sitting between them. The CDR3 contains 12 residues. The germline gives CDR1 GTSNPN, CDR2 SVGIG (reference sequence). The CDR3 sequence is CAWHRDNNEQFF. CDR3 DNA sequence: TGTGCCTGGCATAGGGACAACAATGAGCAGTTCTTC.

The chain combines TRBV10-3 with TRBJ2-5; D gene ambiguous. The V and J ends lost 2 bases and 4 bases respectively, with 8 bases between them. CDR3 length equals 13 residues. Germline values: CDR1 ENHRY, CDR2 SYGVKD. CDR3 DNA: TGTGCCATCAGTGAGCTCTCAGTAGAGACCCAGTACTTC. Amino acids: CAISELSVETQYF.

This clone was found a few times. The sample carries other DNA sequences with the same CDR3. The chain employs TRBV4-3 and TRBJ1-5, with D possibly TRBD1 on 5 matching bases. CDR3 size: 13 residues. CDR1 and CDR2 from the germline V gene are LGHNA and YSLEER. V was shortened by 0 bases and J by 7 bases, with 7 bases between the two germline ends. The CDR3 loop reads CASSQDRGQPQHF. The CDR3 DNA reads TGCGCCAGCAGCCAAGACCGGGGGCAGCCCCAGCATTTT.

This sequence joins TRBV5-1 and TRBJ2-5; D unresolved. V was shortened by 0 bases and J by 7 bases, with 19 bases between the two germline ends. Looked up from germline, CDR1 is SGHRS and CDR2 is YFSETQ. There are 16 residues in the CDR3. CDR3 amino acids: CASSLVSPKAGGTQYF. The DNA of the CDR3 is TGCGCCAGCAGCTTGGTCTCCCCAAAAGCCGGCGGGACCCAGTACTTC.

CDR3 protein: CASSLRTGVSYGYTF. DNA of the CDR3: TGTGCCAGTAGTCTACGTACGGGGGTCAGCTATGGCTACACCTTC. The rearrangement links TRBV19 to TRBJ1-2, with a weak D call TRBD1 (5 bases). Looked up from germline, CDR1 is LNHDA and CDR2 is SQIVND (reference sequence). This CDR3 has 15 residues. V lost 5 bases and J 4 bases, leaving 17 bases between the germline ends. The full variable domain, rest sourced from reference TRBV19 and TRBJ1-2, is DGGITQSPKYLFRKEGQNVTLSCEQNLNHDAMYWYRQDPGQGLRLIYYSQIVNDFQKGDIAEGYSVSREKKESFPLTVTSAQKNPTAFYLCASSLRTGVSYGYTFGSGTRLTVV.

This chain links TRBV30 with TRBJ1-1; 7 positions match TRBD1. The V gene's germline CDR1 is GTSNPN and CDR2 SVGIG (reference sequence). The CDR3 is 11 amino acids. V shed 3 bases, J shed 6 bases, and the junction held 1 base outside the gene matches. Written as DNA, the CDR3 is TGTGCCTGGAGCGGGACAGCTGAAGCTTTCTTT. It codes for CAWSGTAEAFF.

This chain uses TRBV6-5 with TRBJ2-1, with TRBD2 as a possible D gene (6 bases). Germline CDR1 reads MNHEY; CDR2 reads SVGAGI. Deletions cut 6 bases from V and 7 bases from J, with 16 bases between. CDR3 size: 14 residues. The CDR3 coding sequence is TGTGCCAGCAGGTCCCAGATTCGGGGGAATGAGCAGTTCTTC. Translated: CASRSQIRGNEQFF.

CDR3 sequence: CASAGGFTDTQYF. The CDR3 DNA follows: TGTGCCAGCGCGGGGGGATTCACAGATACGCAGTATTTT. The chain links TRBV7-3 to TRBJ2-3, with 8 bases fitting TRBD2. The J segment lost 2 bases and the V segment lost 8 bases, leaving 3 bases of the junction unmatched. The CDR3 length is 13 residues. Looked up from germline, CDR1 is SGHTA and CDR2 is FQGTGA.